Below, 26 T cell receptor beta chains from the same sample are listed, as sequenced in a study of vaccination effects on CD4 cells after COVID-19. These TCRs' antigens remain unknown. Before any sequencing was done, the ViraFEST assay used viral peptide pools to expand antigen-specific CD4+ T cells. Isolating CD4+ T cells followed approximately ten days of culture. From March to December 2020, the person had a SARS-CoV-2 infection that was confirmed by PCR. This table comes from immunoSEQ multiplex PCR, and its TCRdb copy is limited to in-frame clones, with some not included. This sample yields tens of thousands of clones, of which 72% are seen a single time; 25% to 30% belongs to the top ten. This specimen consisted of CD4+ T cells from PBMCs cultured with a peptide pool, obtained before COVID-19 vaccination. These receptors came from a human donor who had a prior SARS-CoV-2 infection.

V is TRBV5-5 and J is TRBJ2-7, with D unclear. V was pared by 0 bases and J by 3 bases, with 7 bases between. The length of the CDR3 is 13 residues. Germline CDR1 reads SGHKS; CDR2 reads YYEKEE (reference sequence). The CDR3 DNA follows: TGTGCCAGCAGCTTGGCGGCAGACTACGAGCAGTACTTC. As protein: CASSLAADYEQYF.

The chain links TRBV9 to TRBJ1-5, with TRBD1 matching 7 bases. With 3 bases clipped from V and 2 bases from J, the junction kept 5 bases outside the gene matches. This CDR3 contains 15 residues. CDR1 SGDLS and CDR2 YYNGEE come from the germline V gene. CDR3 bases: TGTGCCAGCAGCGCCGATGGACAGGGCAATCAGCCCCAGCATTTT. Translation: CASSADGQGNQPQHF.

The chain carries TRBV30 and TRBJ1-1; D ambiguous. Germline assignment: CDR1 GTSNPN and CDR2 SVGIG (reference sequence). V shed 8 bases and J shed 11 bases, with 18 bases lying between them. The CDR3 covers 11 residues. The CDR3 loop reads CASNYLENAFF. As DNA, the CDR3 is TGTGCCAGCAACTATTTAGAAAATGCTTTCTTT. Together with reference TRBV30 and TRBJ1-1, the CDR3 gives the full variable domain: SQTIHQWPATLVQPVGSPLSLECTVEGTSNPNLYWYRQAAGRGLQLLFYSVGIGQISSEVPQNLSASRPQDRQFILSSKKLLLSDSGFYLCASNYLENAFFGQGTRLTVV.

The chain recombines TRBV11-2 with TRBJ2-3; the match to TRBD1 covers 8 bases. The V gene end was trimmed by 1 base and the J gene end by 6 bases; junction bases not matched to a gene: 9. This CDR3 is 16 amino acids long. CDR1 SGHAT and CDR2 FQNNGV come from the germline V gene. For the CDR3, the DNA is TGTGCCAGCAGCTTAGGTACGACAGGGGCCGGGGATACGCAGTATTTT. Translation gives CASSLGTTGAGDTQYF.

This chain uses TRBV2 with TRBJ1-1; D might be TRBD1 (5 bases). The CDR3 is made up of 14 amino acids. Per the germline V gene, CDR1 is SNHLY and CDR2 is FYNNEI. V was cut by 2 bases and J by 5 bases, with 12 bases left in between. The CDR3 region is CASSESWDGTEAFF. CDR3 sequence (DNA): TGTGCCAGCAGTGAATCCTGGGACGGAACTGAAGCTTTCTTT.

This rearrangement joins TRBV7-2 to TRBJ2-2; 10 bases fit TRBD1. Germline V gene sequence: CDR1 SGHTA, CDR2 FQGNSA. CDR3 length: 17 residues. Trimming cost V 5 bases and J 6 bases; bases outside gene matches: 12. The CDR3: CASSPIRPGQGSGELFF. Here the CDR3 DNA reads TGTGCCAGCAGCCCTATCAGACCGGGACAGGGGTCCGGGGAGCTGTTTTTT.

V usage is TRBV4-3 and J usage is TRBJ2-3; TRBD2 aligns across 13 bases. There are 18 residues in the CDR3. The germline V gene encodes CDR1 LGHNA and CDR2 YSLEER. Trimming removed 4 bases from V and 1 base from J; junction bases left unmatched: 8. The CDR3 bases are TGCGCCAGCAGCCTGGGCTCAGGACTAGCGGGAGGCACAGATACGCAGTATTTT. This gives the protein CASSLGSGLAGGTDTQYF.

The chain carries TRBV29-1 and TRBJ2-7; TRBD2 might be the D (6 bases). The CDR3 is 12 amino acids. V lost 3 bases and J 5 bases, leaving 11 bases between the germline ends. Germline V CDR1 and CDR2: SQVTM, ANQGSEA. The CDR3 here is CSVDEGGDEQYF. CDR3 DNA: TGCAGCGTTGATGAAGGAGGGGACGAGCAGTACTTC.

This clone came up a few times. V is TRBV5-1 and J is TRBJ2-7; unclear D gene. Germline-derived CDR1 and CDR2 are SGHRS and YFSETQ. The CDR3 runs to 13 residues. V lost 2 bases and J 7 bases, leaving 13 bases between the germline ends. The CDR3: CASSLDPNLEQYF. The CDR3 DNA sequence: TGCGCCAGCAGCTTAGACCCGAATCTTGAGCAGTACTTC.

This clone appeared a few times. The V call is TRBV20-1, the J call TRBJ1-3; unclear D gene. CDR1 and CDR2 from the germline V gene are DFQATT and SNEGSKA (reference sequence). V lost 6 bases, J lost 0 bases, and 3 bases lay in between. The CDR3 is 11 residues long. CDR3 in amino acids: CSADSGNTIYF. The DNA for the CDR3 is TGCAGTGCGGACTCTGGAAACACCATATATTTT.

Here the CDR3 DNA reads TGTGCCACCAGTGCCTCCCTTAATGAAAAACTGTTTTTT. Translating it yields CATSASLNEKLFF. The V gene is TRBV24-1, the J gene TRBJ1-4, with D unclear. CDR1 is KGHDR, CDR2 SFDVKD, per germline. Trimming left V 5 bases short and J 4 bases short, with 7 bases between. The length of the CDR3 is 13 residues.

This sequence joins TRBV6-6 and TRBJ1-2, with a possible D match to TRBD1 (5 bases). Germline assignment: CDR1 MNHNY and CDR2 SVGAGI (reference sequence). The CDR3 loop spans 13 amino acids. The V end was cut by 4 bases, the J end by 8 bases, with 14 bases between. The CDR3 bases are TGTGCCAGCAGTTTCACCGGGACGGCGGGCTACACCTTC. Translation: CASSFTGTAGYTF.

This clone was counted between two and nine times. This chain links TRBV15 with TRBJ1-5; D is unclear. Trimming removed 0 bases from V and 0 bases from J, with 12 bases in between. In germline, CDR1 is LNHNV, CDR2 YYDKDF (reference sequence). CDR3 length: 17 amino acids. For the CDR3, the DNA is TGTGCCACCAGCAGAGATCCACAGATTATTAGCAATCAGCCCCAGCATTTT. Encoded protein: CATSRDPQIISNQPQHF.

The chain is built from TRBV5-4 and TRBJ1-3; tentatively, D is TRBD1 (5 bases). The CDR3 length is 17 residues. V lost 0 bases, J lost 4 bases, and 17 bases lay in between. In germline, CDR1 is SGHNT, CDR2 YYREEE (reference sequence). The CDR3 sequence is CASSLDGSSTVGNTIYF. The CDR3 nucleotides read TGTGCCAGCAGCTTGGATGGCTCTTCGACAGTCGGAAACACCATATATTTT.

The chain links TRBV19 to TRBJ2-3; TRBD2 agrees at 10 bases. The CDR3 spans 20 residues. Germline values: CDR1 LNHDA, CDR2 SQIVND (reference sequence). V was pared by 3 bases and J by 2 bases, with 17 bases of the junction left unmatched. The CDR3 sequence is CASSMSLAGAAGVYTDTQYF. CDR3 nucleotide sequence: TGTGCCAGTAGTATGTCCCTAGCGGGGGCGGCCGGGGTCTACACAGATACGCAGTATTTT.

This chain joins TRBV27 and TRBJ2-3, with TRBD1 as a possible D gene (5 bases). The V gene's germline CDR1 is MNHEY and CDR2 SMNVEV (reference sequence). Trimming removed 0 bases at V and 2 bases at J, with 12 bases between. The CDR3 runs to 16 residues. The CDR3 coding sequence is TGTGCCAGCAGTTTATCGGGGCAGGGATCCACAGATACGCAGTATTTT. The encoded protein is CASSLSGQGSTDTQYF.

The chain links TRBV4-1 to TRBJ2-1; no reliable D call. Trimming took 4 bases from V and 8 from J, leaving 15 bases between them. The CDR3 has 14 amino acids. The germline CDR1 and CDR2 sequences are MGHRA and YSYEKL. CDR3 in amino acids: CASSPTPPSDEQFF. CDR3 coding DNA: TGCGCCAGCAGCCCGACGCCCCCCTCAGATGAGCAGTTCTTC.

The rearrangement links TRBV27 to TRBJ2-7; D is perhaps TRBD2 (6 bases). The CDR3 has 16 amino acids. The V end was cut by 0 bases, the J end by 0 bases, with 12 bases between. Germline assignment: CDR1 MNHEY and CDR2 SMNVEV (reference sequence). The CDR3 protein is CASSLSLAASSYEQYF. The DNA of the CDR3 is TGTGCCAGCAGTTTATCACTAGCCGCAAGCTCCTACGAGCAGTACTTC.

The chain employs TRBV19 and TRBJ2-1; TRBD2 agrees at 12 bases. Germline V gene data show CDR1 as LNHDA and CDR2 as SQIVND (reference sequence). This CDR3 is 16 amino acids long. Germline trimming cut 3 bases from V and 9 bases from J; bases unmatched to any gene: 9. CDR3 protein: CASSILAGLAGFEQFF. The CDR3 DNA follows: TGTGCCAGTAGTATTTTAGCGGGACTAGCGGGTTTTGAGCAGTTCTTC. The complete variable domain, with remaining parts taken from reference TRBV19 and TRBJ2-1, reads DGGITQSPKYLFRKEGQNVTLSCEQNLNHDAMYWYRQDPGQGLRLIYYSQIVNDFQKGDIAEGYSVSREKKESFPLTVTSAQKNPTAFYLCASSILAGLAGFEQFFGPGTRLTVL.

V and J are TRBV7-3 and TRBJ1-5; 8 bases agree with TRBD1. Germline lookup yields CDR1 SGHTA and CDR2 FQGTGA. The CDR3 has 15 residues. The V and J ends lost 6 bases and 6 bases, in that order; junction bases with no gene match: 10. In DNA, the CDR3 is TGTGCCAGCAGGAGGCCGGAGACAGGGGTTCAGCCCCAGCATTTT. It specifies CASRRPETGVQPQHF.

This clone was seen once. DNA for the CDR3: TGTGCCAGCAGTTACTCTTTAGGGGGCGGGGACACTGAAGCTTTCTTT. Amino acid sequence: CASSYSLGGGDTEAFF. The V and J genes are TRBV6-5 and TRBJ1-1; 7 bases fit TRBD1. The V gene end was trimmed by 0 bases and the J gene end by 3 bases; junction bases not matched to a gene: 7. This CDR3 is 16 amino acids long. The germline CDR1 and CDR2 sequences are MNHEY and SVGAGI.

This clone has only a few counts. Here the CDR3 reads CASKANTDMDTQYF. As DNA, the CDR3 is TGTGCCTCGAAGGCGAACACAGATATGGATACGCAGTATTTT. This rearrangement joins TRBV10-3 to TRBJ2-3; D gene ambiguous. Germline V CDR1 and CDR2: ENHRY, SYGVKD. Trimming shortened V by 11 bases and J by 6 bases, and 21 bases separated the two germline ends. The CDR3 consists of 14 residues.

The gene calls are TRBV7-8 and TRBJ1-2, with D perhaps TRBD1 (5 bases). V shed 3 bases and J shed 1 base, with 12 bases lying between them. The CDR3 has 15 residues. Germline CDR1 is SGHVS and CDR2 is FQNEAQ. The CDR3 nucleotides are TGTGCCAGCAGCTTGGGGGACTTCTTTAACTATGGCTACACCTTC. It specifies CASSLGDFFNYGYTF.

A word on this clone: A read error may produce the germline difference seen at one junction end. This chain links TRBV6-2 or TRBV6-3 with TRBJ2-6; D uncertain. Germline assignment: CDR1 MNHEY and CDR2 SVGEGT. The CDR3 runs 15 residues. This CDR3 reads CASSRLVSGVNVLTF. CDR3 nucleotide sequence: TGTGCCAGCAGTAGGTTGGTCTCTGGGGTCAACGTCCTGACTTTC.

The V gene is TRBV6-2 or TRBV6-3, the J gene TRBJ2-3, with D possibly TRBD2 on 6 matching bases. Trimming removed 6 bases at V and 7 bases at J, with 17 bases between. The germline CDR1 and CDR2 sequences are MNHEY and SVGEGT. CDR3 length: 14 residues. The CDR3 here is CASSWDSSTNTQYF. The CDR3 region has the DNA TGTGCCAGCAGCTGGGACTCCAGCACGAATACGCAGTATTTT.

V gene TRBV3-1 (or the pseudogene TRBV3-2) combines with J gene TRBJ2-3, with TRBD2 as a possible D gene (5 bases). CDR1 LGHDT and CDR2 YNNKEL come from the germline V gene (reference sequence). CDR3 length: 17 amino acids. V was trimmed by 5 bases and J by 0 bases, leaving 18 bases between them. CDR3 DNA: TGTGCCAGCAGCACACAACTAGAGTACACCAGCACAGATACGCAGTATTTT. As protein: CASSTQLEYTSTDTQYF.